Each of the 19 T cell receptor beta chains below was sequenced from the same sample in a study of shared clonotypes between healthy human individuals. The table came from immunoSEQ multiplex PCR; TCRdb's copy has only in-frame clones and leaves some out. There are some 2.1 million clones in the sample; 85% to 95% occur only once, and about 1.7% lies in the top ten. As defined, naive CD8 cells were CD45RO-negative and positively selected for CCR7, with terminally differentiated effector memory CD45RA+ cells excluded. Specimen: naive CD8+ T cells from PBMCs. The receptor source for this set is a man between 18 and 35 years old in good health. Some clones in this sample may be carry-over from other donors' samples.

This chain links TRBV27 with TRBJ2-1; no firm D call. Germline V gene data show CDR1 as MNHEY and CDR2 as SMNVEV (reference sequence). The CDR3 totals 14 residues. Between the trimmed V and J ends, which lost 4 bases and 0 bases, there was a span of 7 bases. CDR3 in amino acids: CASSSTASYNEQFF. CDR3 DNA: TGTGCCAGCAGTTCTACGGCCTCCTACAATGAGCAGTTCTTC.

This clone was seen once. This chain links TRBV12-2 with TRBJ2-2; the table calls TRBD2, which could not be checked here. TRBV12-2 is a recognized pseudogene. The CDR3 totals 17 residues. CDR3 loop: CASRLDRLAGVTGELFF. The CDR3 DNA reads as TGTGCAAGTCGCTTAGACCGACTAGCGGGAGTCACCGGGGAGCTGTTTTTT.

CDR3 region: CASSSETPHYGYTF. The CDR3 DNA reads as TGTGCCAGCAGCTCCGAGACACCCCACTATGGCTACACCTTC. The rearrangement uses TRBV7-9 and TRBJ1-2; D uncertain. The CDR3 length is 14 residues. Deletions cut 4 bases from V and 3 bases from J, with 12 bases between. CDR1 is SEHNR and CDR2 is FQNEAQ in the germline V gene (reference sequence). The complete variable domain, with remaining parts taken from reference TRBV7-9 and TRBJ1-2, reads DTGVSQNPRHKITKRGQNVTFRCDPISEHNRLYWYRQTLGQGPEFLTYFQNEAQLEKSRLLSDRFSAERPKGSFSTLEIQRTEQGDSAMYLCASSSETPHYGYTFGSGTRLTVV.

The CDR3 DNA sequence: TGTGCCAGTAGTATAGGTCGGGCTAGCGGGACTGAGCAGTTCTTC. Translated, it gives CASSIGRASGTEQFF. This chain uses TRBV19 with TRBJ2-1; 9 nucleotides line up with TRBD2. The junction had 7 bases not matched to a gene; V was cut back by 1 base and J by 9 bases. This CDR3 is built from 15 residues. From germline, CDR1 is LNHDA and CDR2 SQIVND (reference sequence).

The V gene is TRBV6-1, the J gene TRBJ2-1; 11 bases align to TRBD1. This CDR3 has 15 residues. Trimming took 5 bases from V and 5 from J; bases not matched to a gene: 5. Germline-derived CDR1 and CDR2 are MNHNS and SASEGT. This CDR3 reads CASSFPGQGDNEQFF. For the CDR3, the DNA is TGTGCCAGCAGTTTTCCGGGACAGGGGGACAATGAGCAGTTCTTC.

V is TRBV10-1 and J is TRBJ1-5; D is undetermined. The CDR3 is 13 residues long. Germline V gene data show CDR1 as WNHNN and CDR2 as SYGVQD (reference sequence). V was cut by 2 bases and J by 5 bases, with 7 bases left in between. The CDR3 region is CASSEKWDQPQHF. The CDR3 bases are TGCGCCAGCAGTGAGAAGTGGGATCAGCCCCAGCATTTT.

V gene TRBV7-9 combines with J gene TRBJ2-5; perhaps TRBD2 as D (5 bases). Germline V gene lookup returns CDR1 SEHNR and CDR2 FQNEAQ (reference sequence). Trimming took off 4 bases at V and 1 base at J, with 19 bases between the two ends. This CDR3 has 17 residues. DNA for the CDR3: TGTGCCAGCAGCTCCATTAGGGAGATAGAAGGCCAAGAGACCCAGTACTTC. Its protein is CASSSIREIEGQETQYF.

CDR3 protein: CASSQDGEGWKEKLFF. The CDR3 bases are TGTGCCAGCAGCCAAGATGGAGAAGGGTGGAAGGAAAAACTGTTTTTT. The V call is TRBV14, the J call TRBJ1-4; D remains ambiguous. V was trimmed by 0 bases and J by 8 bases, leaving 16 bases between them. The CDR3 has 16 residues. Germline V gives CDR1 SGHDN, CDR2 FVKESK.

In its sample, this clone was seen a few times. The chain joins TRBV19 to TRBJ1-5; a weak D match, TRBD1 (5 bases). The V end was cut by 6 bases, the J end by 5 bases, with 14 bases between. From germline, CDR1 is LNHDA and CDR2 SQIVND (reference sequence). CDR3 size: 14 residues. The CDR3 nucleotides are TGTGCCAGTAGACCCCCGTGGGGGGATCAGCCCCAGCATTTT. Its translation is CASRPPWGDQPQHF.

CDR3 in amino acids: CASSSASGSWNTQYF. The CDR3 DNA reads as TGTGCCAGCAGCTCCGCTAGCGGGAGTTGGAATACGCAGTATTTT. The chain joins TRBV7-6 to TRBJ2-3; TRBD2 aligns across 10 bases. V lost 4 bases to trimming and J lost 7 bases; unmatched junction nucleotides: 8. The CDR3 sequence is 15 residues long. Germline V lookup: CDR1 SGHVS, CDR2 FNYEAQ.

V and J are TRBV27 and TRBJ1-5; the D gene is possibly TRBD1 (5 bases). This CDR3 region has 15 residues. Trimming pared 0 bases from V and 6 bases from J, leaving 12 bases between. Looked up from germline, CDR1 is MNHEY and CDR2 is SMNVEV (reference sequence). CDR3 protein: CASSLSRQGGQPQHF. DNA for the CDR3: TGTGCCAGCAGTTTATCGAGGCAGGGCGGTCAGCCCCAGCATTTT.

The CDR3 DNA reads as TGTGCCAGTAGTATTAGACTAGCGGGAGGACCTAATGAGCAGTTCTTC. Protein: CASSIRLAGGPNEQFF. V usage is TRBV19 and J usage is TRBJ2-1; 13 bases align to TRBD2. The CDR3 consists of 16 residues. Unmatched junction bases numbered 6, after V lost 3 bases and J lost 7 bases. Germline values: CDR1 LNHDA, CDR2 SQIVND (reference sequence). Drawing the rest from reference TRBV19 and TRBJ2-1, the complete variable domain is DGGITQSPKYLFRKEGQNVTLSCEQNLNHDAMYWYRQDPGQGLRLIYYSQIVNDFQKGDIAEGYSVSREKKESFPLTVTSAQKNPTAFYLCASSIRLAGGPNEQFFGPGTRLTVL.

J is TRBJ2-1 and V is TRBV19; no firm D call. Trimming stripped 3 bases from V and 5 bases from J, with 8 bases between. The CDR3 has 13 amino acids. Germline assignment: CDR1 LNHDA and CDR2 SQIVND (reference sequence). The CDR3 bases are TGTGCCAGTAGTATTATGGCAGACAATGAGCAGTTCTTC. This sequence encodes CASSIMADNEQFF.

V usage is TRBV11-2 and J usage is TRBJ2-7; unclear D gene. Trimming pared 11 bases from V and 2 bases from J, leaving 10 bases between. The CDR3 has 11 residues. The germline V gene encodes CDR1 SGHAT and CDR2 FQNNGV. The CDR3 sequence is CALGGTYEQYF. In nucleotides, the CDR3 is TGTGCCCTGGGCGGTACCTACGAGCAGTACTTC.

V usage is TRBV4-2 and J usage is TRBJ2-1; D ambiguous. Trimming took 1 base from V and 4 from J, leaving 14 bases between them. Germline V gives CDR1 LGHNA, CDR2 YNFKEQ. The CDR3 has 16 residues. CDR3 coding DNA: TGTGCCAGCAGCCAAGGGGGTGGTCCCCCTTACAATGAGCAGTTCTTC. Translation gives CASSQGGGPPYNEQFF.

V usage is TRBV7-8 and J usage is TRBJ2-5; 8 nucleotides align to TRBD1. Trimming cost V 3 bases and J 2 bases; bases outside gene matches: 2. The CDR3 length is 14 residues. Germline values: CDR1 SGHVS, CDR2 FQNEAQ. In nucleotides, the CDR3 is TGTGCCAGCAGCTTCACAGGGGGTCAAGAGACCCAGTACTTC. Its protein is CASSFTGGQETQYF.

The chain joins TRBV11-2 to TRBJ2-7, with 8 bases that match TRBD2. The CDR3 is made up of 12 amino acids. V was pared by 6 bases and J by 4 bases, with 2 bases of the junction left unmatched. CDR1 is SGHAT and CDR2 is FQNNGV in the germline V gene. CDR3 nucleotides: TGTGCCAGCAGACTAGCGGCTTACGAGCAGTACTTC. It is translated as CASRLAAYEQYF.

The CDR3 DNA reads TGTGCCAGTAGTGGGTATTCGGGACTAGCGGGAGTGCACGGGGAGCTGTTTTTT. Translation gives CASSGYSGLAGVHGELFF. The rearrangement links TRBV19 to TRBJ2-2; 14 bases match TRBD2. Germline V lookup: CDR1 LNHDA, CDR2 SQIVND (reference sequence). V lost 5 bases and J lost 7; bases outside the gene matches: 12. The CDR3 consists of 18 residues.

V and J are TRBV7-8 and TRBJ1-4; 7 bases fit TRBD1. Germline V gives CDR1 SGHVS, CDR2 FQNEAQ. The J segment lost 0 bases and the V segment lost 4 bases, leaving 2 bases of the junction unmatched. CDR3 length: 15 amino acids. The CDR3 DNA reads TGTGCCAGCAGCTGGGGGACAGCAACTAATGAAAAACTGTTTTTT. As protein: CASSWGTATNEKLFF. The complete variable domain, with remaining parts taken from reference TRBV7-8 and TRBJ1-4, reads GAGVSQSPRYKVAKRGQDVALRCDPISGHVSLFWYQQALGQGPEFLTYFQNEAQLDKSGLPSDRFFAERPEGSVSTLKIQRTQQEDSAVYLCASSWGTATNEKLFFGSGTQLSVL.